The 22 T cell receptor beta chains in this list originate from one sample, sequenced in a study of blood T cell repertoires in COVID-19 (dated by TCRdb to the early 2020s). Receptor libraries were prepared by the immunoSEQ multiplex PCR assay. TCRdb limited this immuneACCESS table to in-frame rearrangements with V and J called. A share of clones is missing; checked studies link under half to unresolved V genes, and the rest is unexplained. This sample is represented by roughly 250,000 clones; about nine tenths of them were singletons. The ten largest clonotypes hold roughly 0.8% of the sample. Sequenced input: peripheral blood. The receptors come from a man aged 25 to 45 with COVID-19, enrolled during active disease.

The chain has TRBV6-5 and TRBJ2-3; 7 bases agree with TRBD1. V was clipped by 8 bases and J by 1 base; unmatched bases: 9. Germline assignment: CDR1 MNHEY and CDR2 SVGAGI. The CDR3 contains 15 residues. The CDR3: CASEGAQGGTDTQYF. In DNA form, the CDR3 reads TGTGCCAGCGAGGGGGCCCAAGGAGGCACAGATACGCAGTATTTT.

The gene calls are TRBV5-1 and TRBJ2-3; 9 bases fit TRBD2. Germline CDR1 SGHRS, CDR2 YFSETQ. The CDR3 contains 15 residues. J was trimmed by 0 bases and V by 5 bases; bases with no gene match: 4. In DNA, the CDR3 is TGCGCCAGCAGTGGGCTAGCGGGGAGCACAGATACGCAGTATTTT. It translates to CASSGLAGSTDTQYF.

The V call is TRBV19, the J call TRBJ1-5; D gene uncertain. Trimming stripped 6 bases from V and 6 bases from J, with 9 bases between. The CDR3 spans 12 residues. Germline assignment: CDR1 LNHDA and CDR2 SQIVND (reference sequence). In DNA form, the CDR3 reads TGTGCCAGTAGATCGGGGAGTCAGCCCCAGCATTTT. Amino acid sequence: CASRSGSQPQHF.

This rearrangement joins TRBV2 to TRBJ1-1; 8 positions agree with TRBD1. V lost 6 bases to trimming and J lost 2 bases; unmatched junction nucleotides: 8. This CDR3 has 15 amino acids. CDR1 is SNHLY and CDR2 is FYNNEI in the germline V gene. The CDR3 nucleotides are TGTGCCAGCAGCCTGGACAGGGATTCCAACACTGAAGCTTTCTTT. Residues: CASSLDRDSNTEAFF.

This chain connects TRBV11-3 to TRBJ2-2; D is perhaps TRBD1 (5 bases). V lost 1 base to trimming and J lost 1 base, with 7 bases between them. The germline V gene has CDR1 SGHNT and CDR2 YENEEA. CDR3 size: 15 residues. The CDR3 reads CASSLARENTGELFF. The CDR3 DNA is TGTGCCAGCAGCTTAGCCAGGGAGAACACCGGGGAGCTGTTTTTT.

The table lists this clone with a count of one. This rearrangement joins TRBV20-1 to TRBJ2-5; 7 positions agree with TRBD1. The CDR3 covers 14 residues. CDR1 and CDR2 from the germline V gene are DFQATT and SNEGSKA (reference sequence). The V gene end was trimmed by 3 bases and the J gene end by 2 bases; junction bases not matched to a gene: 6. The CDR3: CSASKQGLQETQYF. In DNA, the CDR3 is TGCAGTGCTAGTAAACAGGGGCTTCAAGAGACCCAGTACTTC.

This clone is a singleton in its sample. The rearrangement joins TRBV4-2 to TRBJ2-3; 9 bases fit TRBD2. The ends lost 2 bases at V and 0 bases at J; junction bases unmatched: 6. Germline assignment: CDR1 LGHNA and CDR2 YNFKEQ. The CDR3 loop spans 17 amino acids. CDR3 sequence: CASSQYLAGASTDTQYF. The CDR3 DNA reads as TGTGCCAGCAGCCAATACTTAGCGGGGGCTAGCACAGATACGCAGTATTTT.

The chain uses TRBV5-4 and TRBJ2-3, with 8 bases aligning to TRBD1. V dropped 7 bases and J dropped 1; count of bases not matched to a gene: 5. Germline values: CDR1 SGHNT, CDR2 YYREEE (reference sequence). The CDR3 is 14 amino acids. This CDR3 is CASLTGGGTDTQYF. The CDR3 nucleotides read TGTGCCAGCCTTACAGGGGGAGGCACAGATACGCAGTATTTT.

V gene TRBV9 combines with J gene TRBJ2-3; 8 bases match TRBD2. The germline gives CDR1 SGDLS, CDR2 YYNGEE. The CDR3 has 16 residues. The J segment lost 2 bases and the V segment lost 3 bases, leaving 8 bases of the junction unmatched. The CDR3: CASSASGWLTTDTQYF. The CDR3, as DNA: TGTGCCAGCAGCGCTAGCGGGTGGCTCACCACAGATACGCAGTATTTT. Drawing the rest from reference TRBV9 and TRBJ2-3, the complete variable domain is DSGVTQTPKHLITATGQRVTLRCSPRSGDLSVYWYQQSLDQGLQFLIQYYNGEERAKGNILERFSAQQFPDLHSELNLSSLELGDSALYFCASSASGWLTTDTQYFGPGTRLTVL.

In its sample, this clone was seen once. V gene TRBV3-1 (or the pseudogene TRBV3-2) combines with J gene TRBJ2-5; 9 bases line up with TRBD2. The CDR3 spans 16 residues. The germline CDR1 and CDR2 sequences are LGHDT and YNNKEL (reference sequence). Trimming at V came to 3 bases and at J to 1 base, leaving 6 bases not matched to a gene. CDR3: CASSQGLSGGQETQYF. The CDR3 DNA reads as TGTGCCAGCAGCCAGGGGCTTAGCGGGGGCCAAGAGACCCAGTACTTC.

A note on this clone: Within the sample, other DNA sequences also encode this same CDR3. The chain recombines TRBV12-3 or TRBV12-4 with TRBJ1-2, with D maybe TRBD1 (6 bases). The CDR3 length is 13 residues. V was pared by 6 bases and J by 4 bases, with 12 bases between. CDR3: CASSTGTLYGYTF. The CDR3 nucleotides read TGTGCCAGCAGCACAGGGACACTCTATGGCTACACCTTC.

This chain connects TRBV6-5 to TRBJ1-2; 7 nucleotides align to TRBD1. From germline, CDR1 is MNHEY and CDR2 SVGAGI. V shed 4 bases, J shed 0 bases, and the junction held 5 bases outside the gene matches. The CDR3 is 15 residues long. The CDR3, as DNA: TGTGCCAGCAGTTGGGGAACAGGGGCTAACTATGGCTACACCTTC. It codes for CASSWGTGANYGYTF.

The CDR3 protein is CASRALRTDTQYF. The CDR3 DNA sequence: TGTGCAAGTCGCGCGCTCCGCACAGATACGCAGTATTTT. The chain links TRBV12-2 to TRBJ2-3; the table gives TRBD2 as D, unverified against the DNA. TRBV12-2 is a listed pseudogene. The CDR3 has 13 amino acids.

The J gene is TRBJ2-2, the V gene TRBV24-1; D call uncertain. The V gene lost 3 bases and the J gene lost 6 bases, with 4 bases spanning the gap. This CDR3 comprises 12 residues. Germline values: CDR1 KGHDR, CDR2 SFDVKD. The CDR3 is CATSDPSGELFF. The CDR3 DNA sequence: TGTGCCACCAGTGATCCGTCCGGGGAGCTGTTTTTT.

This chain uses TRBV6-6 with TRBJ2-1, with 12 positions matching TRBD1. CDR3 length equals 15 residues. The germline gives CDR1 MNHNY, CDR2 SVGAGI (reference sequence). Trimming cost V 2 bases and J 8 bases; bases outside gene matches: 4. CDR3 residues: CASSYPGQGADEQFF. Here the CDR3 DNA reads TGTGCCAGCAGTTACCCGGGACAGGGGGCGGATGAGCAGTTCTTC.

V is TRBV12-3 or TRBV12-4 and J is TRBJ1-2; 9 bases match TRBD1. This CDR3 is 12 amino acids long. V lost 7 bases and J lost 6; bases outside the gene matches: 3. This chain's CDR3 is CASNTGGNGYTF. CDR3 DNA: TGTGCCAGCAACACAGGGGGCAATGGCTACACCTTC.

The rearrangement uses TRBV7-3 and TRBJ1-2, with 7 bases fitting TRBD1. V dropped 5 bases and J dropped 4; count of bases not matched to a gene: 10. From germline, CDR1 is SGHTA and CDR2 FQGTGA. The CDR3 is made up of 15 amino acids. CDR3 coding DNA: TGTGCCAGCAGCCAAAACCGGGACAGAACCTATGGCTACACCTTC. Protein sequence: CASSQNRDRTYGYTF.

The chain is built from TRBV5-6 and TRBJ1-5; D is possibly TRBD1 (5 bases). Trimming left V 2 bases short and J 9 bases short, with 15 bases between. The CDR3 is 14 residues long. Germline V gene data show CDR1 as SGHDT and CDR2 as YYEEEE. In nucleotides, the CDR3 is TGTGCCAGCAGCTTCCAAGGGGTTTCTCCGCCCCAGCATTTT. Protein product: CASSFQGVSPPQHF.

This chain uses TRBV5-1 with TRBJ2-1, with 9 bases that match TRBD1. CDR3 size: 16 residues. Germline values: CDR1 SGHRS, CDR2 YFSETQ. V was pared by 2 bases and J by 0 bases, with 3 bases of the junction left unmatched. CDR3 amino acids: CASSLQGASSYNEQFF. The CDR3, as DNA: TGCGCCAGCAGCTTACAGGGGGCGAGCTCCTACAATGAGCAGTTCTTC.

The CDR3 loop is CASSPQPGDNSPLHF. The CDR3 DNA reads as TGTGCCAGCAGTCCCCAGCCAGGGGATAATTCACCCCTCCACTTT. The V and J genes are TRBV6-5 and TRBJ1-6; TRBD1 might be the D (6 bases). V dropped 5 bases and J dropped 5 bases, with 13 bases sitting between them. Per the germline V gene, CDR1 is MNHEY and CDR2 is SVGAGI. This CDR3 spans 15 amino acids.

This clone was counted once. Other DNA sequences from this sample encode an identical CDR3 as well. This chain links TRBV19 with TRBJ1-4; D not resolved. CDR3 length: 14 residues. Trimming cost V 4 bases and J 5 bases, with 11 bases left between them. Germline V gene sequence: CDR1 LNHDA, CDR2 SQIVND (reference sequence). Here the CDR3 reads CASSNGQLNEKLFF. Here the CDR3 DNA reads TGTGCCAGTAGTAATGGGCAGTTGAATGAAAAACTGTTTTTT.

This clone was counted between two and nine times. The chain recombines TRBV7-9 with TRBJ1-4; D call uncertain. Germline values: CDR1 SEHNR, CDR2 FQNEAQ (reference sequence). CDR3 length: 14 amino acids. Trimming pared 3 bases from V and 7 bases from J, leaving 12 bases between. CDR3 DNA: TGTGCCAGCAGCTTGAAGCAGGTATGTGAAAAACTGTTTTTT. Protein: CASSLKQVCEKLFF.